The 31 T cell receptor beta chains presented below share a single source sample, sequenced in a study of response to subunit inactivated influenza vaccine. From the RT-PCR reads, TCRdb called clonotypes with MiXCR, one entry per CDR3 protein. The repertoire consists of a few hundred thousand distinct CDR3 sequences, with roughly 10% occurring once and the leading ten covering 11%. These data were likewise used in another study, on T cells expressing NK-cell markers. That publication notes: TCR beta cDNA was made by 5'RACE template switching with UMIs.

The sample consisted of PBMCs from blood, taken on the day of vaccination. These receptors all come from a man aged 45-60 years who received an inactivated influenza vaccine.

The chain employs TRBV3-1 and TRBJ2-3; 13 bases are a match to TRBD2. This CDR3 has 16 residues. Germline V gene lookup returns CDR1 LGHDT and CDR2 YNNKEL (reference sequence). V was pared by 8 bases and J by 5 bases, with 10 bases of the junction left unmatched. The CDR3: CASGRTSGSTVDTQYF. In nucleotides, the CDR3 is TGTGCCAGCGGGAGGACTAGCGGGAGTACCGTAGATACGCAGTATTTT.

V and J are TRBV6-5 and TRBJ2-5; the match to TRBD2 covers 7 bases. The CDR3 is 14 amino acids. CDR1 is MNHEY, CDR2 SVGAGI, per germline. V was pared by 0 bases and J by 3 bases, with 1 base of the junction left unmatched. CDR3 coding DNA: TGTGCCAGCAGTTACTCGGGGGGGGAAGAGACCCAGTACTTC. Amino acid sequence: CASSYSGGEETQYF.

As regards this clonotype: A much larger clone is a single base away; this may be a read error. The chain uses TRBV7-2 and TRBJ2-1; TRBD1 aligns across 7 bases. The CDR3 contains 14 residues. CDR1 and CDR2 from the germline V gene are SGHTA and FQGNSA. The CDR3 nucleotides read TGTGCCAGAAGCTTAGCGAGACAGGGTGTTGAGCAGTTCTTC. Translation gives CARSLARQGVEQFF.

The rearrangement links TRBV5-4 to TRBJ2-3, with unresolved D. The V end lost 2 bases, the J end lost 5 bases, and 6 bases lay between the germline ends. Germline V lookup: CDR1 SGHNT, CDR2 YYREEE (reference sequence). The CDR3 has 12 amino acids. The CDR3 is CASSFFQDTQYF. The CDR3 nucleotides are TGTGCCAGCAGCTTTTTCCAAGATACGCAGTATTTT. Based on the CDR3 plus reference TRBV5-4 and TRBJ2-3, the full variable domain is ETGVTQSPTHLIKTRGQQVTLRCSSQSGHNTVSWYQQALGQGPQFIFQYYREEENGRGNFPPRFSGLQFPNYSSELNVNALELDDSALYLCASSFFQDTQYFGPGTRLTVL.

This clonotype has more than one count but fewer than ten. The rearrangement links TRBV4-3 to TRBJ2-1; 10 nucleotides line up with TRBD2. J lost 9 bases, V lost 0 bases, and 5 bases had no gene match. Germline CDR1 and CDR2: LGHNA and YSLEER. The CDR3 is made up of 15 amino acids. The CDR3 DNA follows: TGCGCCAGCAGCCAAGATGGTAGCGGGAGGAGTGAGCAGTTCTTC. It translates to CASSQDGSGRSEQFF.

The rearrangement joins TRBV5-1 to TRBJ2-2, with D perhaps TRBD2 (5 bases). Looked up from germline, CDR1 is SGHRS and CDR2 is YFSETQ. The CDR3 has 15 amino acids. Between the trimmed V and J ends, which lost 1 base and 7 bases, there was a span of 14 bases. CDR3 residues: CASSLKGSSSGELFF. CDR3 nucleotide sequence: TGCGCCAGCAGCTTGAAAGGGAGTTCGAGCGGGGAGCTGTTTTTT. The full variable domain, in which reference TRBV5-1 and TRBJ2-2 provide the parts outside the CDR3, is KAGVTQTPRYLIKTRGQQVTLSCSPISGHRSVSWYQQTPGQGLQFLFEYFSETQRNKGNFPGRFSGRQFSNSRSEMNVSTLELGDSALYLCASSLKGSSSGELFFGEGSRLTVL.

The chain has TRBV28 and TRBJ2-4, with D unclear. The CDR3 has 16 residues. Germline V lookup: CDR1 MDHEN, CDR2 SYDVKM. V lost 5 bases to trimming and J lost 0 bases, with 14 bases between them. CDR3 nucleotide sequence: TGTGCCAGCAGTAATGGGCAGCACTTAGCCAAAAACATTCAGTACTTC. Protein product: CASSNGQHLAKNIQYF.

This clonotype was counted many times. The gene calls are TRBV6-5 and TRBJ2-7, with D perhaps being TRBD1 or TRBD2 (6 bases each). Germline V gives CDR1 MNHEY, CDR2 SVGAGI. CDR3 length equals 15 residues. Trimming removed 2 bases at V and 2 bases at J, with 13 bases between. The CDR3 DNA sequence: TGTGCCAGCAGTTACGGGGGGCGCATTACCTACGAGCAGTACTTC. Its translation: CASSYGGRITYEQYF.

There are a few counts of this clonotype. The CDR3 DNA is TGTGCCAGTAGTTTGGGCCCAGTAGGGTTGGACGAGCAGTACTTC. This sequence encodes CASSLGPVGLDEQYF. The chain recombines TRBV19 with TRBJ2-7; no clear D gene. Germline CDR1 LNHDA, CDR2 SQIVND (reference sequence). V was trimmed by 5 bases and J by 5 bases, leaving 19 bases between them. The CDR3 contains 15 residues.

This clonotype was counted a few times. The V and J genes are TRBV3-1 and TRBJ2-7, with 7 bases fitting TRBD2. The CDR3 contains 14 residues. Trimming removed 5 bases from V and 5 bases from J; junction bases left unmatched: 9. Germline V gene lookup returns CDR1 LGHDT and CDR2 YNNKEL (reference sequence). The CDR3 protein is CASSLAGGGNEQYF. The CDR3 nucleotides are TGTGCCAGCAGCTTAGCGGGCGGTGGGAACGAGCAGTACTTC.

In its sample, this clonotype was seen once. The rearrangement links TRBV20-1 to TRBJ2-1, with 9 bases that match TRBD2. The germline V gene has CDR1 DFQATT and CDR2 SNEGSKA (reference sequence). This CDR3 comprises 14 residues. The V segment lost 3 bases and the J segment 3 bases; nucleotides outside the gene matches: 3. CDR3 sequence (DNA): TGCAGTGCTAGGATAGCGGGGGTCTACAATGAGCAGTTCTTC. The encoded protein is CSARIAGVYNEQFF.

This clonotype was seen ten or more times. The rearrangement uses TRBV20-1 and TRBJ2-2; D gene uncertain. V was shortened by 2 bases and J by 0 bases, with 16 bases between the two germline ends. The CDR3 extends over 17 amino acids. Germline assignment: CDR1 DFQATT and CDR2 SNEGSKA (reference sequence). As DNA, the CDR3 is TGCAGTGCTAGAAAACGCCTTGGGCGAGCGAACACCGGGGAGCTGTTTTTT. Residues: CSARKRLGRANTGELFF.

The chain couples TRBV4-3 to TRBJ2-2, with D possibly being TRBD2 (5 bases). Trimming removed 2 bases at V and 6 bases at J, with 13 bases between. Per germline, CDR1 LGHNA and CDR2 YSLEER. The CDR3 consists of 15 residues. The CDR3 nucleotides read TGCGCCAGCAGCCAACTCCCGGGGAGTGCCGGGGAGCTGTTTTTT. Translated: CASSQLPGSAGELFF.

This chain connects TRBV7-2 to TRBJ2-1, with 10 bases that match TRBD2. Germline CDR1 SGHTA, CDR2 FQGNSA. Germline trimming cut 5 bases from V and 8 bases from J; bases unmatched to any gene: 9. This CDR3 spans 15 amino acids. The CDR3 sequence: CASSQGTSERDEQFF. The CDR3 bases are TGTGCCAGCAGCCAAGGGACTAGCGAAAGGGATGAGCAGTTCTTC. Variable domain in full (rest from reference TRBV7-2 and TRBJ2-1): GAGVSQSPSNKVTEKGKDVELRCDPISGHTALYWYRQSLGQGLEFLIYFQGNSAPDKSGLPSDRFSAERTGGSVSTLTIQRTQQEDSAVYLCASSQGTSERDEQFFGPGTRLTVL.

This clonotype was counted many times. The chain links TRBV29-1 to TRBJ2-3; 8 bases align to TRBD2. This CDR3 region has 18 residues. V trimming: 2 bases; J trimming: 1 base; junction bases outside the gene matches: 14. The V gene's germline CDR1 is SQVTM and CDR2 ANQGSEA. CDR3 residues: CSVEPRAGERMGTDTQYF. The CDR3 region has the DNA TGCAGCGTTGAACCTCGAGCGGGAGAAAGGATGGGCACAGATACGCAGTATTTT.

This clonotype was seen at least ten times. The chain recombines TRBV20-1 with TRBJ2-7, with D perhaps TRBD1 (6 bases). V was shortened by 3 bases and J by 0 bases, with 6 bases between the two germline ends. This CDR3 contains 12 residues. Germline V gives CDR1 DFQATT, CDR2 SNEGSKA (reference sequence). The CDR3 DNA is TGCAGTGCTAGGGACAGCTCCTACGAGCAGTACTTC. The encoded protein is CSARDSSYEQYF.

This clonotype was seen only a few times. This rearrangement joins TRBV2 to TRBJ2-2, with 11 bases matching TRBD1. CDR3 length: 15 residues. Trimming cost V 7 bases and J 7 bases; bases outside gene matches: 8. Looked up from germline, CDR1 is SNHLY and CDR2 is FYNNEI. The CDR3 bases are TGTGCCAGCACCACGGACAGGGGGCTTGGCGGGGAGCTGTTTTTT. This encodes CASTTDRGLGGELFF.

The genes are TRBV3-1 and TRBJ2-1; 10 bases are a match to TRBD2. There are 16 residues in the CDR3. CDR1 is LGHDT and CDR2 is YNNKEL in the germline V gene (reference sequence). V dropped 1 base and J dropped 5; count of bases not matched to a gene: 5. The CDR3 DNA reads TGTGCCAGCAGCCAAGCCGGGACTAGCGCAGACAATGAGCAGTTCTTC. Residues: CASSQAGTSADNEQFF.

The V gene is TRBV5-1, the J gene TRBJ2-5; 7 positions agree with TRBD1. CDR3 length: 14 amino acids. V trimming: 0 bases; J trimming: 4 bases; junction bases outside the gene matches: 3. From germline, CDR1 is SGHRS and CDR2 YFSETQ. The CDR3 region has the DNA TGCGCCAGCAGCTTGGGAAGACAGGGAGAGACCCAGTACTTC. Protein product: CASSLGRQGETQYF.

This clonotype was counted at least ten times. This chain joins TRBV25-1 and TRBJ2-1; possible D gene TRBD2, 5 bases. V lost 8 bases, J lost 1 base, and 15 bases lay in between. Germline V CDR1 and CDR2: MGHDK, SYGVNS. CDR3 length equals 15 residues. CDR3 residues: CASGLPSGSYNEQFF. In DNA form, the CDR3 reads TGTGCCAGCGGACTCCCAAGCGGTTCCTACAATGAGCAGTTCTTC. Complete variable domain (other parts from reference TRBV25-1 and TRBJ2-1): EADIYQTPRYLVIGTGKKITLECSQTMGHDKMYWYQQDPGMELHLIHYSYGVNSTEKGDLSSESTVSRIRTEHFPLTLESARPSHTSQYLCASGLPSGSYNEQFFGPGTRLTVL.

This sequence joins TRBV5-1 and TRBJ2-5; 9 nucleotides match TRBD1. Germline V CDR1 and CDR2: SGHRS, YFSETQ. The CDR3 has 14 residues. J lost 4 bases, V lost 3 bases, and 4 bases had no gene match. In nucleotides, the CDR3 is TGCGCCAGCAGCTACGGACAGGGGATAGAGACCCAGTACTTC. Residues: CASSYGQGIETQYF.

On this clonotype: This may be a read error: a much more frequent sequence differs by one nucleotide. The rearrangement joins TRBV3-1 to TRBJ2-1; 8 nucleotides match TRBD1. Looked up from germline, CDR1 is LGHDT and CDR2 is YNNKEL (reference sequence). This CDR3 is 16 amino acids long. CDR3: CASSPQTGGLYNEQCF. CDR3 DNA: TGTGCCAGCAGCCCGCAAACAGGGGGGCTCTACAATGAGCAGTGCTTC.

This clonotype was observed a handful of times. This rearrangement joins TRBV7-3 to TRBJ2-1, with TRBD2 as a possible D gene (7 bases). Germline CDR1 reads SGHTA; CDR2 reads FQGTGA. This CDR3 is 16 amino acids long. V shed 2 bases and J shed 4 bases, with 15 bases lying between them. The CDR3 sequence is CASSLLAGAAYNEQFF. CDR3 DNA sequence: TGTGCCAGCAGCTTACTTGCGGGGGCCGCTTACAATGAGCAGTTCTTC.

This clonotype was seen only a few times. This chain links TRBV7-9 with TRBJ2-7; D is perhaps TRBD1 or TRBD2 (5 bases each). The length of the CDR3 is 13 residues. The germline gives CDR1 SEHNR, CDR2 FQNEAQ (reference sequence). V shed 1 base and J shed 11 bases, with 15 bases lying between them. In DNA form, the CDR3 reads TGTGCCAGCAGCTTAGGACGAGGGGCTCGTGAGTACTTC. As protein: CASSLGRGAREYF.

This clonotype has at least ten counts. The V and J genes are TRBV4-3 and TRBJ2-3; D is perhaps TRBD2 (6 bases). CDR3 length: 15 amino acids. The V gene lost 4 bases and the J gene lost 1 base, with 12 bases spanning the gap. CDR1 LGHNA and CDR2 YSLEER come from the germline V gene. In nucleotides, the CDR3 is TGCGCCAGCAGCCCGCAGACGGGGGGCACAGATACGCAGTATTTT. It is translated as CASSPQTGGTDTQYF.

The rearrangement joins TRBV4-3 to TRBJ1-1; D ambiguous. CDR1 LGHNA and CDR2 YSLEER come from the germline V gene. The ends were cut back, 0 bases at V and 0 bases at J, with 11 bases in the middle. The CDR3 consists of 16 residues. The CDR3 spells CASSQDIPPVNTEAFF. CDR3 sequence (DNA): TGCGCCAGCAGCCAAGATATCCCCCCAGTGAACACTGAAGCTTTCTTT.

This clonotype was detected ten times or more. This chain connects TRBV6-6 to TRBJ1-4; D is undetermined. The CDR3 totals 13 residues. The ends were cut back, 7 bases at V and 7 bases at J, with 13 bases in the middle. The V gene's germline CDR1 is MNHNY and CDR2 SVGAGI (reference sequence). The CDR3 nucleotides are TGTGCCAGCAACACACCGGGGAGTGAAAAACTGTTTTTT. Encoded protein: CASNTPGSEKLFF.

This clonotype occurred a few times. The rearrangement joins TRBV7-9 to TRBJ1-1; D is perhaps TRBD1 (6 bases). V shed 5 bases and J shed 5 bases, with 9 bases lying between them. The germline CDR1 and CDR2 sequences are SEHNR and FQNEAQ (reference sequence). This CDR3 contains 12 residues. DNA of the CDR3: TGTGCCAGCAGCGCGGACAGTACTGAAGCTTTCTTT. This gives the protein CASSADSTEAFF. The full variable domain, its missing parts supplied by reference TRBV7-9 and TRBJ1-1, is DTGVSQNPRHKITKRGQNVTFRCDPISEHNRLYWYRQTLGQGPEFLTYFQNEAQLEKSRLLSDRFSAERPKGSFSTLEIQRTEQGDSAMYLCASSADSTEAFFGQGTRLTVV.

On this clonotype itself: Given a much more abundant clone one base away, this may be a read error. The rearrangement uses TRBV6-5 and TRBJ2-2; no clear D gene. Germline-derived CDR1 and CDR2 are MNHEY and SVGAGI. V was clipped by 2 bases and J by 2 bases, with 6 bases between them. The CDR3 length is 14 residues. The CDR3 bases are TGTGCCAGCAGTTACATGGTTAACACCGGGGAGCTGTTTTTT. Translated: CASSYMVNTGELFF.

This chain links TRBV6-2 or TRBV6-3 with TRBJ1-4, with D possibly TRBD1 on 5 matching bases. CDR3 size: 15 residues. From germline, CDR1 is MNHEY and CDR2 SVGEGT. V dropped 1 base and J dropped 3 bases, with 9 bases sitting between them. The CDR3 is CASSYYGTSNEKLFF. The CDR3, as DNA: TGTGCCAGCAGTTACTACGGGACTTCTAATGAAAAACTGTTTTTT.

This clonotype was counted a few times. DNA of the CDR3: TGCAGTGCGGTCGGGGGGGCAAATCAGCCCCAGCATTTT. It yields the protein CSAVGGANQPQHF. The chain links TRBV20-1 to TRBJ1-5, with D possibly TRBD1 on 6 matching bases. CDR1 and CDR2 from the germline V gene are DFQATT and SNEGSKA (reference sequence). With 6 bases removed from V and 4 bases from J, the gap between germline ends came to 13 bases. The CDR3 length is 13 residues.